Given below is one T cell receptor (beta chain) in context. The sample comes from a study of T cell responses to AZD1222 COVID-19 vaccine. Repertoires were generated with immunoSEQ multiplex PCR, while TCRdb's copy carries only in-frame clones and drops some. The sample holds approximately 170,000 clones, about 91% seen once. Sample: peripheral blood, taken 28 days after the second AZD1222 dose. This sequence was found in an adult who received the AZD1222 COVID-19 vaccine.

The chain's CDR3 is CASSLGVGGATDTQYF. The DNA of the CDR3 is TGTGCCAGCAGCTTAGGGGTTGGGGGCGCGACAGATACGCAGTATTTT. The V gene is TRBV7-8, the J gene TRBJ2-3; a possible D gene is TRBD1 (6 bases). Trimming removed 1 base at V and 3 bases at J, with 14 bases between. CDR1 and CDR2 from the germline V gene are SGHVS and FQNEAQ. There are 16 residues in the CDR3.